These 20 T cell receptor beta chains were sequenced from one sample in a study of T cell clonality in common variable immunodeficiency. Their cognate antigens are unknown. Here immunoSEQ multiplex PCR was the method, and the copy in TCRdb shows in-frame clones only, minus some. The sample presents 30,000 to 40,000 clones, none singletons. Study-wide points: Fewer deletions and N-nucleotide insertions were reportedly seen in common variable immunodeficiency TCR beta sequences.

Sequencing input: peripheral blood mononuclear cells. All receptors derive from a human donor with common variable immunodeficiency.

This clone has a handful of counts. From the germline J gene comes the end of the CDR3, since the read stops 3 residues before it. The J gene is TRBJ1-3, the V gene TRBV2; D is possibly TRBD1 (5 bases). Trimming took 5 bases from V and 4 from J, leaving 15 bases between them. The CDR3 contains 15 residues. Germline loops: CDR1 SNHLY, CDR2 FYNNEI. CDR3 sequence: CASSKTENRGNTIYF. CDR3 DNA (partial): TGTGCCAGCAGTAAGACAGAGAATAGAGGAAACACC.

This clone was found a few times. Read data end 3 residues before the CDR3 end; the end is taken from the germline J gene. V usage is TRBV7-2 and J usage is TRBJ2-1; D ambiguous. The germline gives CDR1 SGHTA, CDR2 FQGNSA. Trimming stripped 1 base from V and 6 bases from J, with 7 bases between. The CDR3 covers 13 residues. CDR3: CASSLEAANEQFF. CDR3 bases read: TGTGCCAGCAGCTTAGAGGCGGCCAATGAG.

This clone has at least ten counts. With the read ending 3 residues before the CDR3 end, the germline J gene is used to fill in that end. The chain recombines TRBV7-3 with TRBJ2-1; TRBD2 aligns across 9 bases. The trim removed 5 bases at V and 4 bases at J, leaving 9 bases unmatched. The CDR3 covers 16 residues. The V gene's germline CDR1 is SGHTA and CDR2 FQGTGA. CDR3 bases read: TGTGCCAGCAGCGCGACTAGCGGACCAATTTACAATGAG. As protein: CASSATSGPIYNE. In full, the CDR3 reads CASSATSGPIYNEQFF.

This clone was recorded at least ten times. The read ends 3 residues shy of where the CDR3 ends; the end is completed using the germline J gene. The chain joins TRBV19 to TRBJ1-4, with 10 bases that match TRBD1. Germline V gene sequence: CDR1 LNHDA, CDR2 SQIVND (reference sequence). This CDR3 comprises 15 residues. V lost 5 bases, J lost 8 bases, and 8 bases stayed unmatched. Here the CDR3 reads CASSPDRGLSEKLFF. The part of the CDR3 DNA that was read is TGTGCCAGTAGTCCTGACAGGGGGCTATCGGAAAAA.

This clone was detected only a few times. The CDR3 extends 3 residues past the end of the read, so its final part is completed from the germline J gene. This rearrangement joins TRBV7-9 to TRBJ1-1, with 8 bases identical to TRBD1. Germline-derived CDR1 and CDR2 are SEHNR and FQNEAQ (reference sequence). The V gene end was trimmed by 5 bases and the J gene end by 3 bases; junction bases not matched to a gene: 8. CDR3 length: 15 residues. CDR3 DNA, as far as it was read: TGTGCCAGCAGCCCAGCCCAGGGGGCATACACTGAA. Amino acid sequence: CASSPAQGAYTE. The entire CDR3 protein reads CASSPAQGAYTEAFF.

There are many counts of this clone. The read comes to an end 3 residues before the CDR3 does, leaving the germline J gene to fill in the end. The V call is TRBV2, the J call TRBJ1-2, with 8 bases lining up with TRBD1. The CDR3 extends over 14 amino acids. Germline V CDR1 and CDR2: SNHLY, FYNNEI. CDR3 protein: CASSESGDRSIYTF. The sequenced CDR3 bases are TGTGCCAGCAGTGAATCCGGGGACAGGAGCATC. Complete variable domain (other parts from reference TRBV2 and TRBJ1-2): EPEVTQTPSHQVTQMGQEVILRCVPISNHLYFYWYRQILGQKVEFLVSFYNNEISEKSEIFDDQFSVERPDGSNFTLKIRSTKLEDSAMYFCASSESGDRSIYTFGSGTRLTVV.

This clone was counted at least ten times. The read ends 3 residues early relative to the CDR3; the germline J gene fills the gap. This chain joins TRBV30 and TRBJ2-7; unclear D gene. Trimming took 2 bases from V and 5 from J, leaving 13 bases between them. Germline V lookup: CDR1 GTSNPN, CDR2 SVGIG (reference sequence). The CDR3 runs 13 residues. Partial CDR3 DNA: TGTGCCTGGAGTCCCCCGGTTTCGAACGAG. It yields the protein CAWSPPVSNE. The full CDR3 protein reads CAWSPPVSNEQYF. The variable domain in full, completed from reference TRBV30 and TRBJ2-7, reads SQTIHQWPATLVQPVGSPLSLECTVEGTSNPNLYWYRQAAGRGLQLLFYSVGIGQISSEVPQNLSASRPQDRQFILSSKKLLLSDSGFYLCAWSPPVSNEQYFGPGTRLTVT.

This clone was counted only a few times. The read is 3 residues too short to cover the CDR3 end, so that end is filled in from the germline J gene. The chain is built from TRBV7-9 and TRBJ2-5, with 7 bases aligning to TRBD2. This CDR3 spans 14 amino acids. Germline lookup yields CDR1 SEHNR and CDR2 FQNEAQ (reference sequence). V shed 3 bases, J shed 3 bases, and the junction held 4 bases outside the gene matches. The chain's CDR3 is CASSFGGGKETQYF. CDR3 DNA, as far as it was read: TGTGCCAGCAGCTTCGGGGGAGGGAAAGAGACC.

Concerning this clone: The read stops 3 residues short of the end of the CDR3; the missing end is completed from the germline J gene. This rearrangement joins TRBV5-1 to TRBJ2-7; 9 bases are shared with TRBD2. V was clipped by 1 base and J by 0 bases; unmatched bases: 8. This CDR3 comprises 17 residues. CDR1 is SGHRS and CDR2 is YFSETQ in the germline V gene. The CDR3 loop reads CASSLQGGSGSSYEQYF. The part of the CDR3 DNA that was read is TGCGCCAGCAGCTTGCAGGGAGGTAGCGGGAGCTCCTACGAG.

This clone qualifies as medium-sized (0.01 to 0.1%). The read ends 3 residues before the CDR3 terminus; that terminus is restored from the germline J gene. This sample includes further DNA sequences coding for the same CDR3. The genes are TRBV29-1 and TRBJ2-7; D assignment may be TRBD1 or TRBD2 (5 bases each). V was pared by 4 bases and J by 6 bases, with 10 bases between. CDR1 is SQVTM, CDR2 ANQGSEA, per germline. The CDR3 length is 11 residues. CDR3 sequence: CSVAGSGEQYF. The sequenced CDR3 bases are TGCAGCGTTGCAGGGAGTGGCGAG.

As regards this clone: The read terminates 3 residues before the CDR3 end, so the remaining end is supplied by the germline J gene. The chain links TRBV7-2 to TRBJ1-2; D possibly corresponds to TRBD1 (6 bases). V was shortened by 5 bases and J by 4 bases, with 14 bases between the two germline ends. The CDR3 has 14 residues. Germline V gene data show CDR1 as SGHTA and CDR2 as FQGNSA. The chain's CDR3 is CASSQLTGRYGYTF. CDR3 DNA (partial): TGTGCCAGCAGCCAGCTGACAGGACGCTATGGC.

This clone was observed many times. Sequencing ends 3 residues short of the CDR3 end; the germline J gene provides the rest. The rearrangement uses TRBV2 and TRBJ2-1; D unclear. The CDR3 contains 13 residues. The V end was cut by 8 bases, the J end by 0 bases, with 8 bases between. Germline CDR1 reads SNHLY; CDR2 reads FYNNEI. Incomplete CDR3 DNA: TGTGCCAGCTTCCCGGGCTCCTACAATGAG. Translating gives CASFPGSYNE. The entire CDR3 is CASFPGSYNEQFF.

A few counts support this clone. The read ends 3 residues early relative to the CDR3; the germline J gene fills the gap. The rearrangement joins TRBV7-8 to TRBJ2-7, with 7 bases that match TRBD1. V shed 3 bases, J shed 3 bases, and the junction held 2 bases outside the gene matches. CDR1 and CDR2 (germline): SGHVS, FQNEAQ. The CDR3 extends over 13 amino acids. The CDR3 sequence: CASSLGDSYEQYF. CDR3 DNA, as far as it was read: TGTGCCAGCAGCTTGGGGGACAGCTACGAG.

This clone was counted at least ten times. The read stops 3 residues short of the end of the CDR3; the missing end is completed from the germline J gene. V is TRBV5-1 and J is TRBJ2-2; 14 bases agree with TRBD2. The germline V gene has CDR1 SGHRS and CDR2 YFSETQ. The CDR3 is made up of 16 amino acids. Trimming removed 4 bases from V and 8 bases from J; junction bases left unmatched: 7. The CDR3 reads CASSTGLAGVKGELFF. The part of the CDR3 DNA that was read is TGCGCCAGCAGCACGGGACTAGCGGGAGTTAAGGGGGAG.

Only a few counts were recorded for this clone. Read coverage stops 3 residues before the CDR3 terminus; the germline J gene supplies the remainder. The chain is built from TRBV19 and TRBJ1-2; D remains ambiguous. This CDR3 contains 13 residues. Germline CDR1 LNHDA, CDR2 SQIVND (reference sequence). Deletions cut 3 bases from V and 4 bases from J, with 9 bases between. Incomplete CDR3 DNA: TGTGCCAGTAGTATTGGTGGCAGCTATGGC. Translating gives CASSIGGSYG. The full CDR3 protein is CASSIGGSYGYTF.

There are many counts of this clone. The read ends 3 residues before the CDR3 terminus; that terminus is restored from the germline J gene. V usage is TRBV18 and J usage is TRBJ1-5; D is perhaps TRBD1 (5 bases). This CDR3 has 12 residues. Per the germline V gene, CDR1 is KGHSH and CDR2 is LQKENI. Trimming left V 6 bases short and J 4 bases short, with 7 bases between. Partial CDR3 DNA: TGTGCCAGCTCCCGGGGGAATCAGCCC. It specifies CASSRGNQP. The entire CDR3 sequence reads CASSRGNQPQHF.

Comment on this clone: The read halts 3 residues ahead of the CDR3 end, with the missing end drawn from the germline J gene. The chain links TRBV10-2 to TRBJ2-4; TRBD1 aligns across 8 bases. Germline CDR1 WSHSY, CDR2 SAAADI. After removal of 6 bases from V and 6 bases from J, the junction contained 13 bases not matched to a gene. The CDR3 runs to 16 residues. The CDR3 bases that were read are TGCGCCAGCAGAGATCCCTCAGGGGGCCAAAGAAACATT. Translating it yields CASRDPSGGQRNI. The complete CDR3 reads CASRDPSGGQRNIQYF.

Of note for this clone: The read finishes 3 residues shy of the CDR3 end, and the germline J gene is used to complete it. V is TRBV7-9 and J is TRBJ2-3, with TRBD2 matching over 9 bases. The germline CDR1 and CDR2 sequences are SEHNR and FQNEAQ (reference sequence). J lost 4 bases, V lost 1 base, and 3 bases had no gene match. The CDR3 has 15 amino acids. The part of the CDR3 DNA that was read is TGTGCCAGCAGCTTAGGGCGGGGGGGACCAGATACG. Translation gives CASSLGRGGPDT. The entire CDR3 reads CASSLGRGGPDTQYF.

Points on this clone: With the read ending 3 residues before the CDR3 end, the germline J gene is used to fill in that end. The chain joins TRBV5-1 to TRBJ1-1, with 8 bases matching TRBD1. Trimming at V came to 0 bases and at J to 0 bases, leaving 4 bases not matched to a gene. The germline V gene has CDR1 SGHRS and CDR2 YFSETQ. The CDR3 length is 16 residues. CDR3 protein: CASSLGTGNMNTEAFF. The part of the CDR3 DNA that was read is TGCGCCAGCAGCTTGGGGACAGGGAATATGAACACTGAA.

This clone was counted at least ten times. The CDR3 is CASSLGLGGTDTQYF. The covered CDR3 bases are TGTGCCAGCAGCCTTGGGCTTGGGGGGACAGATACG. This chain uses TRBV11-3 with TRBJ2-3, with D perhaps matching TRBD2 (6 bases). The read terminates 3 residues ahead of where the CDR3 ends, so the germline J gene completes it. Looked up from germline, CDR1 is SGHNT and CDR2 is YENEEA. The CDR3 has 15 residues. V was pared by 5 bases and J by 3 bases, with 15 bases between.